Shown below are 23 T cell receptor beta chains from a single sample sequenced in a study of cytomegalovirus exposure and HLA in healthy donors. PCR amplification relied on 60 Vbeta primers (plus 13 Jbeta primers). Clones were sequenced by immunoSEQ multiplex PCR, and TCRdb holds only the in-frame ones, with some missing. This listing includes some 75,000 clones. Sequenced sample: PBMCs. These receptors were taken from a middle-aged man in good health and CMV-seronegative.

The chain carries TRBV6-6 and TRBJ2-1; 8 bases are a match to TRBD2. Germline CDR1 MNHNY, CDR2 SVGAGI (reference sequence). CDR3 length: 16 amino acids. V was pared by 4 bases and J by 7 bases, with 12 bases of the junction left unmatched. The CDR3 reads CASSSNRGGRSNEQFF. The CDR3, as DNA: TGTGCCAGCAGTTCCAACCGGGGGGGCCGTTCTAATGAGCAGTTCTTC.

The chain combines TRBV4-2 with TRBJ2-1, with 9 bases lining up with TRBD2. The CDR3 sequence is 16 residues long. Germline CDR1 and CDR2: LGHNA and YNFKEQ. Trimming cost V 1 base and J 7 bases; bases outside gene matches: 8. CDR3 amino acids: CASSQGGGGARNEQFF. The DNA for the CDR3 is TGTGCCAGCAGCCAAGGGGGCGGGGGGGCCAGAAATGAGCAGTTCTTC.

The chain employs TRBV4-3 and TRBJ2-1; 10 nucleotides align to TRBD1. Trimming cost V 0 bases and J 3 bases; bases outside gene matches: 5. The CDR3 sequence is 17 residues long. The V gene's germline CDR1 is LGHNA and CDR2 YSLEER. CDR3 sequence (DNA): TGCGCCAGCAGCCAAGATCTGGGGACAGGGGACTACAATGAGCAGTTCTTC. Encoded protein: CASSQDLGTGDYNEQFF.

CDR3 sequence: CASSPRGLGGVTDTQYF. The CDR3 DNA follows: TGTGCCAGCAGCCCACGGGGGTTAGGGGGGGTCACAGATACGCAGTATTTT. J is TRBJ2-3 and V is TRBV7-9, with D perhaps TRBD2 (7 bases). This CDR3 is built from 17 residues. V gave up 5 bases and J gave up 2 bases, with 20 bases separating them. Germline values: CDR1 SEHNR, CDR2 FQNEAQ (reference sequence).

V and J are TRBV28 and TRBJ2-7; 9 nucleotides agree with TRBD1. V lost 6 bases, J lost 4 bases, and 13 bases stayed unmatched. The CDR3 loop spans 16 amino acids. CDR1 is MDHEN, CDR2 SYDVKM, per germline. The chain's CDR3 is CASSTNIRTGEYEQYF. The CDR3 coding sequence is TGTGCCAGCAGCACTAACATTCGGACAGGGGAATACGAGCAGTACTTC.

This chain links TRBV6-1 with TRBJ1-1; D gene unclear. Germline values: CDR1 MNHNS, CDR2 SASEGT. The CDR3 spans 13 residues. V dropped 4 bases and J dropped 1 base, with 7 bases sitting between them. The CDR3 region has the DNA TGTGCCAGCAGTGTCGCGGAGAACACTGAAGCTTTCTTT. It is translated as CASSVAENTEAFF.

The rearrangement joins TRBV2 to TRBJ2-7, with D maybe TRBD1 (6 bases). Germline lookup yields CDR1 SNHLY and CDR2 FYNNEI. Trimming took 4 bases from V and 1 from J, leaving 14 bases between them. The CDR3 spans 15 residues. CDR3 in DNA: TGTGCCAGCAGTGTTAGGCAGGGGAATTCCTACGAGCAGTACTTC. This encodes CASSVRQGNSYEQYF.

CDR3 sequence reads: CSVDRGTSNSDTQYF. The CDR3 DNA sequence: TGCAGCGTTGATCGGGGGACTAGCAATTCAGATACGCAGTATTTT. The gene calls are TRBV29-1 and TRBJ2-3; 9 bases are a match to TRBD2. Per germline, CDR1 SQVTM and CDR2 ANQGSEA. CDR3 length: 15 amino acids. After removal of 3 bases from V and 4 bases from J, the junction contained 8 bases not matched to a gene.

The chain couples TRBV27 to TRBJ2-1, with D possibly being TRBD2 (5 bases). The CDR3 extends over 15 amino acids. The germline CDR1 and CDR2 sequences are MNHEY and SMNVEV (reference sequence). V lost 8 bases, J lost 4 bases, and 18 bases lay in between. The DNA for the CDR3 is TGTGCCAGCCGTCCGGGGTATACACCGTACAATGAGCAGTTCTTC. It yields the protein CASRPGYTPYNEQFF.

The CDR3 protein is CASKRDRGRHEQYF. CDR3 sequence (DNA): TGTGCCAGCAAAAGGGACAGGGGTCGCCACGAGCAGTACTTC. The chain carries TRBV6-6 and TRBJ2-7; 10 bases fit TRBD1. V was clipped by 7 bases and J by 5 bases; unmatched bases: 8. Germline values: CDR1 MNHNY, CDR2 SVGAGI (reference sequence). CDR3 size: 14 residues.

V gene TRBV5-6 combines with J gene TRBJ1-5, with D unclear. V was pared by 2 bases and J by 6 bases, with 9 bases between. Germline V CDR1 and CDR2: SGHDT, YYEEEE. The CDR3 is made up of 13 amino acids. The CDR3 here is CASSFAGAQPQHF. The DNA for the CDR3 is TGTGCCAGCAGCTTTGCGGGTGCTCAGCCCCAGCATTTT.

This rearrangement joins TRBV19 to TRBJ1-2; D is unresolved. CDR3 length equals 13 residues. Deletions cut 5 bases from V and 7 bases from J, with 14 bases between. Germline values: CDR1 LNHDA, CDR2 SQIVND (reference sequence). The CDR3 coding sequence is TGTGCCAGTAGTCCCGGTTATTCAACTGGCTACACCTTC. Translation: CASSPGYSTGYTF.

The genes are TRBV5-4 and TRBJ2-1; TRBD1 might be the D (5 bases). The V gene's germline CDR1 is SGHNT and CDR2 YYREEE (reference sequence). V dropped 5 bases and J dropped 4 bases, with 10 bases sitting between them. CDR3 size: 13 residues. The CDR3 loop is CASRPDSYNEQFF. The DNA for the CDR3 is TGTGCCAGCAGGCCCGACAGTTACAATGAGCAGTTCTTC.

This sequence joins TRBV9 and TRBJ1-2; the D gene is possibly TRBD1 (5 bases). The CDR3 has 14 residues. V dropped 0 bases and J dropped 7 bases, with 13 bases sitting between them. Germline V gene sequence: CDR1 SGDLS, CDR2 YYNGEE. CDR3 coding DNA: TGTGCCAGCAGCGTAGAGGCAGGGATAGGTGGCTACACCTTC. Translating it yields CASSVEAGIGGYTF.

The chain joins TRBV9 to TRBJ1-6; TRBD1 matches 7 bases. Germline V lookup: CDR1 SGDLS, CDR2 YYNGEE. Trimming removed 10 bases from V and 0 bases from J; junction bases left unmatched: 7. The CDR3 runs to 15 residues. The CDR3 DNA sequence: TGTGCCTCAAAGACAGGGACCTCCTATAATTCACCCCTCCACTTT. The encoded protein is CASKTGTSYNSPLHF. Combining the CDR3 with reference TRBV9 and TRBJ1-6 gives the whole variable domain DSGVTQTPKHLITATGQRVTLRCSPRSGDLSVYWYQQSLDQGLQFLIQYYNGEERAKGNILERFSAQQFPDLHSELNLSSLELGDSALYFCASKTGTSYNSPLHFGNGTRLTVT.

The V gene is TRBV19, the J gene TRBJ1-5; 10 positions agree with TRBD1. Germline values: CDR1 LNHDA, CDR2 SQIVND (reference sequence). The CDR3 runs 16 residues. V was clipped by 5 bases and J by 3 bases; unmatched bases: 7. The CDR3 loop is CASSWDRGTNNQPQHF. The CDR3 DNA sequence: TGTGCCAGTAGTTGGGACAGGGGCACCAACAATCAGCCCCAGCATTTT. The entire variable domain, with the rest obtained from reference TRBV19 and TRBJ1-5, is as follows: DGGITQSPKYLFRKEGQNVTLSCEQNLNHDAMYWYRQDPGQGLRLIYYSQIVNDFQKGDIAEGYSVSREKKESFPLTVTSAQKNPTAFYLCASSWDRGTNNQPQHFGDGTRLSIL.

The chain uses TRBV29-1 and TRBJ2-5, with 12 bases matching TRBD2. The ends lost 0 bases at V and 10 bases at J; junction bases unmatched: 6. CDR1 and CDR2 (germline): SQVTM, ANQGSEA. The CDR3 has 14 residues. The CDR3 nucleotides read TGCAGCGTTGAAGAACTCGGACTAGCGGGGTTCCAGTACTTC. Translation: CSVEELGLAGFQYF.

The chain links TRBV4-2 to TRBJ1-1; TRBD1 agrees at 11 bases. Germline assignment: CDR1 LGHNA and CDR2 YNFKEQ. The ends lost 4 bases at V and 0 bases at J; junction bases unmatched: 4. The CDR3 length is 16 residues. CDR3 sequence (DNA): TGTGCCAGCAGCCGAGGGACAGGGGGTATGAACACTGAAGCTTTCTTT. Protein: CASSRGTGGMNTEAFF.

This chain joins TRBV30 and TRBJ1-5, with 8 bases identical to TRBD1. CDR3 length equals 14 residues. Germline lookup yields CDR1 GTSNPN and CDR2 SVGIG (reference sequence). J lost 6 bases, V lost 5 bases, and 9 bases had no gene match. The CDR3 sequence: CAWSPGQAGQPQHF. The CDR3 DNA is TGTGCCTGGTCCCCGGGACAGGCGGGTCAGCCCCAGCATTTT.

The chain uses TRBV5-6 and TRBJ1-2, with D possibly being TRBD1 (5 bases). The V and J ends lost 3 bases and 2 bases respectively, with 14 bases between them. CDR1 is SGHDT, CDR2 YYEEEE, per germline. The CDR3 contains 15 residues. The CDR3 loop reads CASSSGLGYNYGYTF. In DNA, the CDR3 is TGTGCCAGCAGCTCGGGACTAGGCTACAACTATGGCTACACCTTC. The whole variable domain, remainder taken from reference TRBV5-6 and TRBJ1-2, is DAGVTQSPTHLIKTRGQQVTLRCSPKSGHDTVSWYQQALGQGPQFIFQYYEEEERQRGNFPDRFSGHQFPNYSSELNVNALLLGDSALYLCASSSGLGYNYGYTFGSGTRLTVV.

The CDR3 sequence: CASSLPGGGYTF. As DNA, the CDR3 is TGTGCCAGCAGCTTACCAGGGGGTGGCTACACCTTC. The chain has TRBV7-9 and TRBJ1-2, with 7 bases that match TRBD1. The germline gives CDR1 SEHNR, CDR2 FQNEAQ (reference sequence). V was pared by 2 bases and J by 7 bases, with 1 base of the junction left unmatched. The CDR3 is made up of 12 amino acids.

CDR3 protein: CASSFTSLNEQYF. The CDR3 DNA reads as TGTGCCAGCAGTTTCACTAGCTTAAACGAGCAGTACTTC. V is TRBV28 and J is TRBJ2-7; a possible D gene is TRBD2 (6 bases). V lost 3 bases and J lost 5, with 11 bases in between. The germline gives CDR1 MDHEN, CDR2 SYDVKM. The CDR3 length is 13 residues. The variable domain in full, completed from reference TRBV28 and TRBJ2-7, reads DVKVTQSSRYLVKRTGEKVFLECVQDMDHENMFWYRQDPGLGLRLIYFSYDVKMKEKGDIPEGYSVSREKKERFSLILESASTNQTSMYLCASSFTSLNEQYFGPGTRLTVT.

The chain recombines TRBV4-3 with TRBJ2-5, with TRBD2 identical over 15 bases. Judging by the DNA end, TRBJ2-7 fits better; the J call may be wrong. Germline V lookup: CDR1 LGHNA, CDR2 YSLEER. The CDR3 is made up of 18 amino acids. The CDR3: CASSQSGGGLAGGYEQYF. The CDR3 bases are TGCGCCAGCAGCCAAAGTGGGGGGGGACTAGCGGGAGGTTACGAGCAGTACTTC.